A selection of T cell receptor beta chains follows, all from one sample in a study of blood T cell dynamics during melanoma immunotherapy. The data were produced by immunoSEQ multiplex PCR, yet TCRdb's version contains in-frame clones alone and is incomplete. Among roughly 14,000 clones listed, about 86% were seen once. The sequencing here drew on blood, taken from a patient treated with checkpoint blockade. These receptors were taken from a human donor with melanoma. Each CDR3 is given without its conserved first and last residue. Each record gives: J gene, V gene, CDR3 protein.

j_gene: TRBJ2-3
v_gene: TRBV7-3
CDR3aa: ASSLNPLTDTQY

j_gene: TRBJ2-1
v_gene: TRBV6-1
CDR3aa: ASSDFSGTYNEQF

j_gene: TRBJ2-1
v_gene: TRBV2
CDR3aa: ASSTSGIGGDEQF

j_gene: TRBJ1-6
v_gene: TRBV6-1
CDR3aa: ASSEAGVPSPLH

j_gene: TRBJ2-5
v_gene: TRBV19
CDR3aa: ASSTDQETQY

j_gene: TRBJ1-2
v_gene: TRBV4-1
CDR3aa: ASSQVGTRSKRAT

j_gene: TRBJ2-3
v_gene: TRBV7-6
CDR3aa: ASTKGSVWSGGGTDTQY

j_gene: TRBJ2-1
v_gene: TRBV27
CDR3aa: ASRVGTGPYNEQF

j_gene: TRBJ2-2
v_gene: TRBV6-1
CDR3aa: ASSEPRTGRTGELF

j_gene: TRBJ2-2
v_gene: TRBV18
CDR3aa: ASSFTTGGYTGELF

j_gene: TRBJ1-1
v_gene: TRBV7-9
CDR3aa: ASSLVANTEAF

j_gene: TRBJ2-7
v_gene: TRBV5-6
CDR3aa: ASSTTGVRGTYEQY

j_gene: TRBJ1-5
v_gene: TRBV7-9
CDR3aa: ASSLSNEQVNQPQH

j_gene: TRBJ2-1
v_gene: TRBV2
CDR3aa: ASSTHRVNEQF

j_gene: TRBJ1-5
v_gene: TRBV7-9
CDR3aa: ATGQGYNSNQPQH

j_gene: TRBJ1-2
v_gene: TRBV7-8
CDR3aa: ASSLGEGRGYT

j_gene: TRBJ2-3
v_gene: TRBV25-1
CDR3aa: ASSESSRTDTQY

j_gene: TRBJ1-1
v_gene: TRBV6-1
CDR3aa: ASGRLKTEAF

j_gene: TRBJ1-2
v_gene: TRBV4-1
CDR3aa: ASSQVGPKDGYT

j_gene: TRBJ1-5
v_gene: TRBV5-1
CDR3aa: ASSLEGSNQPQH

j_gene: TRBJ1-1
v_gene: TRBV7-2
CDR3aa: ASSQGTTTEAF

j_gene: TRBJ2-1
v_gene: TRBV7-2
CDR3aa: ASGYSLLLRNNEQF

j_gene: TRBJ1-2
v_gene: TRBV4-1
CDR3aa: ASSQEGDRFYGYT

j_gene: TRBJ1-2
v_gene: TRBV18
CDR3aa: ASSPPPGQFYGYT

j_gene: TRBJ1-1
v_gene: TRBV2
CDR3aa: ASSVERGHMNTEAF

j_gene: TRBJ2-5
v_gene: TRBV11-1
CDR3aa: ASSLDRETQY

j_gene: TRBJ2-5
v_gene: TRBV19
CDR3aa: ASSIWGTGEETQY

j_gene: TRBJ1-2
v_gene: TRBV4-1
CDR3aa: ASSQEPSGTQYGYT

j_gene: TRBJ2-2
v_gene: TRBV12-5
CDR3aa: ASGLEPGQGPRELF

j_gene: TRBJ2-5
v_gene: TRBV4-1
CDR3aa: ASSQDRRGEEQY

j_gene: TRBJ2-7
v_gene: TRBV7-6
CDR3aa: ASSLGTGADEQY

j_gene: TRBJ2-3
v_gene: TRBV29-1
CDR3aa: SATGTSGVDTQY

j_gene: TRBJ2-3
v_gene: TRBV27
CDR3aa: ASSRNGRDTQY

j_gene: TRBJ1-2
v_gene: TRBV19
CDR3aa: ASSMTNYGYT

j_gene: TRBJ1-1
v_gene: TRBV5-6
CDR3aa: ASSFRDRGQWTEAF